This TCR beta chain was recorded in a study of T cell repertoires in cytomegalovirus infection. On the study more broadly: Indications of both CMV infection and matching HLA type were provided by public TCR beta signatures.

As to this clonotype: Its cognate antigen is unknown.

Regarding the study as a whole: HLA-C-restricted TCR beta clonotypes specific for CMV led the ex vivo response. Public TCR beta family frequency separated CMV-and-HLA carriers, including in an independent cohort.

One entry per CDR3 protein, called by TCRdb with MiXCR from the reads. This sample has a few hundred thousand distinct CDR3 sequences, with 9.5% found just once. CDR3 length: 15 amino acids. V shed 1 base and J 8 bases; nucleotides not matched to a gene: 8. Germline V gives CDR1 SGHVS, CDR2 FQNEAQ. The V call is TRBV7-8, the J call TRBJ2-1, with 7 bases matching TRBD2. This clonotype originated in a human donor in good health (CMV status not recorded). Some clones in this sample may be carry-over from other donors' samples. Sequences were obtained from PBMCs. The CDR3 coding sequence is TGTGCCAGCAGCTTAGTTGCGGGAGCTTGGCATGAGCAGTTCTTC. As protein: CASSLVAGAWHEQFF.